This T cell receptor beta chain was obtained from a study of blood T cell repertoires in COVID-19 (dated by TCRdb to the early 2020s). Notes on the research overall: Samples covering the acute and convalescent phases of COVID-19 were provided by collaborators in the United States, Italy and Spain. The prospective study material was composed of cDNA or gDNA derived from T cells, B-cell-depleted T cells, or PBMCs. Sample metadata almost always included a de-identified subject ID, COVID-19 status, age in years and sex. The dataset comprised deeply sampled blood TCRbeta repertoires from subjects exposed to, actively infected with, or recovered from COVID-19. Where HLA class I and class II types were available, the types were taken from metadata supplied by the sample provider, not from assay-based typing. Samples were obtained from the ongoing ImmuneRACE study (first 160 participants) and from 1,000 to 1,500 subjects provided by 6 global collaborators. The repertoires were made available in a free public database intended to serve as a resource for research on the immune response to SARS-CoV-2. The research as a whole found: The quantity of clinical and demographic metadata differed by source and by participant and was supplied without curation.

The germline V end is reduced by 6 bases and the J end by 3 bases; junction bases left unmatched: 6. The CDR3 sequence holds 14 residues, the cysteine and phenylalanine included. CDR3 DNA is the only sequence kept; it has 42 bases, read in frame from the first base. The germline V gene yields SQVTM for CDR1 and ANQGSEA for CDR2. A word on this clone: The target of this receptor is not known. Base qualities were left out, and no much larger clone turns up one base away.

TCRbeta CDR3 regions were amplified from genomic DNA using the immunoSEQ Assay, a bias-controlled multiplex PCR. As for the authors' bioinformatics: The number of nucleated cells in each sample was estimated by amplification of reference gene primers within the assay. To quantify the absolute abundance of each unique TCRbeta CDR3 rearrangement, sequence reads were collapsed and filtered. For each sample, productive Simpson clonality was calculated as the square root of Simpson's diversity index across productive rearrangements. This is the immuneACCESS table as TCRdb keeps it, with only in-frame sequences that have V and J called. A part of the clones is gone; compared with another copy, unresolved V genes explain less than half, and the rest is unexplained. V and J calls and clone size are those listed in that table; D and trimming were worked out from the DNA. The sample includes under 300,000 clones, with roughly 83% observed a single time. The biggest ten clones account for around 12% of the sample.

Each collaborating institution followed its own protocols to collect whole blood in K2EDTA tubes. For TCRbeta analysis, collaborators shipped samples in one of three forms: frozen whole blood, isolated PBMCs, or DNA extracted from either of those sample types. This clonotype originated in a man older than 75 with acute or convalescent COVID-19. The sequenced sample was peripheral blood. This receptor chain uses TRBV29-1 and TRBJ1-1, and TRBD1 matches 11 of the central bases. Here the CDR3 is given as CSVRDRGRYTEAFF. In nucleotide form, the sequence is TGCAGCGTGAGGGACAGGGGGAGGTACACTGAAGCTTTCTTT.